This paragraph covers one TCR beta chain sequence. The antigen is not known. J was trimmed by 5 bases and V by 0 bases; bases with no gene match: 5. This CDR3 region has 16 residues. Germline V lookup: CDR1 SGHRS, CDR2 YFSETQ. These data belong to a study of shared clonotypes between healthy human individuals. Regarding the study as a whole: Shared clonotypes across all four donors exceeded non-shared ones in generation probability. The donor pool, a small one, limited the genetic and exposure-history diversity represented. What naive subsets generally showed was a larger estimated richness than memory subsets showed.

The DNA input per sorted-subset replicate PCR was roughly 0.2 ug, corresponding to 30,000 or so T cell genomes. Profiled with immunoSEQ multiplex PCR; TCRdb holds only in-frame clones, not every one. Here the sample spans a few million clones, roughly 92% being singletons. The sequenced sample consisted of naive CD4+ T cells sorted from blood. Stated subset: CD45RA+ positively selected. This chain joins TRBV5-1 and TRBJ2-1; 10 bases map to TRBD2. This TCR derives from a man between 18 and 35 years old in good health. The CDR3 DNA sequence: TGCGCCAGCAGCTTGGACTTAGCGGGGGGAAACAATGAGCAGTTCTTC. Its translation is CASSLDLAGGNNEQFF.